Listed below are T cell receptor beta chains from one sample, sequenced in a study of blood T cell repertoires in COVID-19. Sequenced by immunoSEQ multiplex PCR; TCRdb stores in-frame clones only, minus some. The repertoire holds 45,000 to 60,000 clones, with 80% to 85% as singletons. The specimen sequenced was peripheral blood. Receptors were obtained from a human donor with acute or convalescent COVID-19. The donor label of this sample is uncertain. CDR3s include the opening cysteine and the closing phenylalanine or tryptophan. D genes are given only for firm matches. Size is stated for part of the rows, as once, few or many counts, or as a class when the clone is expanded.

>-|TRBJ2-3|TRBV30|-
TGTGCCTGGAGGACACATGGGCGGACGGGGGGCGGCACAGATACGCAGTATTTT
CAWRTHGRTGGGTDTQYF
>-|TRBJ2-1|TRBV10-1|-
TGCGCCAGCAGTCGGGGACAACACAATGAGCAGTTCTTC
CASSRGQHNEQFF
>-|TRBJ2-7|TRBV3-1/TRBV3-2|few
TGTGCCAGCAGCCCACGGGGGACTTACGAGCAGTACTTC
CASSPRGTYEQYF
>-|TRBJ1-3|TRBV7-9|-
TGTGCCAGCACCCTAGGGGTGGGAAACACCATATATTTT
CASTLGVGNTIYF
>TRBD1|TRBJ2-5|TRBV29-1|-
TGCAGCGTTGATTGGACAGGCCGCCAAGAGACCCAGTACTTC
CSVDWTGRQETQYF
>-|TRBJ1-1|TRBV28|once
TGTGCCAGCAGTTTGAGGGGGGGTGGGAACACTGAAGCTTTCTTT
CASSLRGGGNTEAFF
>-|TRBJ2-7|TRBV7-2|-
TGTGCCAGCAGCTTGGACAGCCTAACCTACGAGCAGTACTTC
CASSLDSLTYEQYF
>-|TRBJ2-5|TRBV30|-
TGTGCCTGGAGTCCCGGGAAGGAGACCCAGTACTTC
CAWSPGKETQYF
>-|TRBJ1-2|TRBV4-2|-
TGTGCCAGCAGGGCAGGGGCCTCCCAGGGCTACACCTTC
CASRAGASQGYTF
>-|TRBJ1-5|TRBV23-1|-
TGCGCCAGCAGTCGGGAAGGACTTCCCGGCAATCAGCCCCAGCATTTT
CASSREGLPGNQPQHF
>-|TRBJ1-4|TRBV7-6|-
TGTGCCAGCAGCCGAGGGGTCGGGGGGGCCTATGAAAAACTGTTTTTT
CASSRGVGGAYEKLFF
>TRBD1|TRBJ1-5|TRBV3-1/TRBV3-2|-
TGTGCCAGCAGCCAAAAACAGACAGGGGCATTCAATCAGCCCCAGCATTTT
CASSQKQTGAFNQPQHF
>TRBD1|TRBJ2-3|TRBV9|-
TGTGCCAGCAGCTCAGGACAGGGCGCGACAGATACGCAGTATTTT
CASSSGQGATDTQYF
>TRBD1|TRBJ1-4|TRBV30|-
TGTGCCTGGAGTATGGGACAGAAGTCTAGAAATGAAAAACTGTTTTTT
CAWSMGQKSRNEKLFF
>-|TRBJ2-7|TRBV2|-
TGTGCCAGCAGCGTCTCCTACCCACAGTACTTC
CASSVSYPQYF
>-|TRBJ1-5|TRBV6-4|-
TGTGCCAGCAGTGAGAGAGGTTTCAATCAGCCCCAGCATTTT
CASSERGFNQPQHF
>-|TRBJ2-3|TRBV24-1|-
TGTGCCACCGAGGGCTCTTCAGCGGATACGCAGTATTTT
CATEGSSADTQYF
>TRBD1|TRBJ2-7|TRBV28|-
TGTGCCAGCAGTTTATCAGGCGCCGGGACAGGGTCAATCCGCTACGAGCAGTACTTC
CASSLSGAGTGSIRYEQYF
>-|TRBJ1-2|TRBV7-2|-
TGTGCCAGCAGCTTAGAGTCGGCGGGAGGCTATGGCTACACCTTC
CASSLESAGGYGYTF
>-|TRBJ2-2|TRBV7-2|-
TGTGCCAGCAGCTTACGCGGGACGCTAGGAGGGGAGCTGTTTTTT
CASSLRGTLGGELFF
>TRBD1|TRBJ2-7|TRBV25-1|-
TGTGCCAGCAGTGCCCCGGGACAGTCCTACGAGCAGTACTTC
CASSAPGQSYEQYF
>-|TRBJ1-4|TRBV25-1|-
TGTGCCAGCAGTCGCGCGGGTTGGAATGAAAAACTGTTTTTT
CASSRAGWNEKLFF